Presented here are 9 T cell receptor beta chains from one specimen sequenced in a study of T cell changes during pregnancy in multiple sclerosis. Sequenced by immunoSEQ multiplex PCR; TCRdb stores in-frame clones only, minus some. The sample gives tens of thousands of clones, about nine tenths of which show up once; more than 0.3% is in the top ten. Specimen: CD4+ T cells from peripheral blood mononuclear cells, collected in the third trimester of pregnancy. The source of these receptors is a female donor with multiple sclerosis, enrolled in a pregnancy study.

Of note for this clone: This sample includes further DNA sequences coding for the same CDR3. V gene TRBV30 combines with J gene TRBJ1-1; unclear D gene. The CDR3 is made up of 13 amino acids. Looked up from germline, CDR1 is GTSNPN and CDR2 is SVGIG (reference sequence). The V gene lost 0 bases and the J gene lost 5 bases, with 10 bases spanning the gap. The CDR3 reads CAWSVREGTEAFF. In DNA, the CDR3 is TGTGCCTGGAGTGTACGGGAAGGAACTGAAGCTTTCTTT.

The V gene is TRBV7-3, the J gene TRBJ2-3; 10 bases agree with TRBD1. The trim removed 6 bases at V and 4 bases at J, leaving 7 bases unmatched. Germline CDR1 is SGHTA and CDR2 is FQGTGA. The CDR3 loop spans 15 amino acids. In DNA form, the CDR3 reads TGTGCCAGCAGTCGGGACAGGGGAGGCCCAGATACGCAGTATTTT. Its translation: CASSRDRGGPDTQYF.

The rearrangement links TRBV9 to TRBJ2-2, with no clear D. CDR1 is SGDLS, CDR2 YYNGEE, per germline. The CDR3 loop spans 15 amino acids. With 2 bases removed from V and 2 bases from J, the gap between germline ends came to 10 bases. CDR3 DNA sequence: TGTGCCAGCAGCGTTAAAGCATATAACACCGGGGAGCTGTTTTTT. Translation gives CASSVKAYNTGELFF.

This clone occurred once. V is TRBV18 and J is TRBJ2-5; 12 nucleotides align to TRBD2. CDR1 is KGHSH and CDR2 is LQKENI in the germline V gene. Losses at the gene ends were 2 bases for V and 4 bases for J; bases not matched to a gene: 5. This CDR3 is built from 16 residues. In DNA form, the CDR3 reads TGTGCCAGCTCACCATGGACTAGCGGGAAAGCAGAGACCCAGTACTTC. This encodes CASSPWTSGKAETQYF.

This chain links TRBV27 with TRBJ1-2; 10 bases line up with TRBD1. The V and J ends lost 4 bases and 6 bases, in that order; junction bases with no gene match: 2. This CDR3 has 13 residues. Germline V lookup: CDR1 MNHEY, CDR2 SMNVEV (reference sequence). CDR3 bases: TGTGCCAGCAGTTACGGGACAGGGGATGGCTACACCTTC. Protein product: CASSYGTGDGYTF.

The V gene is TRBV19, the J gene TRBJ1-1, with 8 bases aligning to TRBD1. J was trimmed by 0 bases and V by 4 bases; bases with no gene match: 7. Germline CDR1 LNHDA, CDR2 SQIVND (reference sequence). This CDR3 has 16 residues. In nucleotides, the CDR3 is TGTGCCAGTAGTACAAACAGGGGGACCTTGAACACTGAAGCTTTCTTT. This translates into CASSTNRGTLNTEAFF. The whole variable domain, filled in from reference TRBV19 and TRBJ1-1, reads DGGITQSPKYLFRKEGQNVTLSCEQNLNHDAMYWYRQDPGQGLRLIYYSQIVNDFQKGDIAEGYSVSREKKESFPLTVTSAQKNPTAFYLCASSTNRGTLNTEAFFGQGTRLTVV.

On this clone itself: This specimen includes other DNA sequences encoding the same CDR3. This chain links TRBV29-1 with TRBJ1-2; D not resolved. The CDR3 length is 12 residues. Between the trimmed V and J ends, which lost 5 bases and 5 bases, there was a span of 12 bases. CDR1 and CDR2 from the germline V gene are SQVTM and ANQGSEA. The CDR3 DNA reads as TGCAGCGTTTCGAGGGTTGGGTATGGCTACACCTTC. Its translation is CSVSRVGYGYTF.

The chain links TRBV9 to TRBJ1-2; D remains unclear. The V end was cut by 0 bases, the J end by 1 base, with 13 bases between. The CDR3 contains 16 residues. Looked up from germline, CDR1 is SGDLS and CDR2 is YYNGEE. CDR3 DNA sequence: TGTGCCAGCAGCGTAGGGGCAGCTAACCTTAACTATGGCTACACCTTC. Its translation is CASSVGAANLNYGYTF.

Only a few counts were recorded for this clone. This chain joins TRBV21-1 and TRBJ1-5; the tabulated D call, TRBD1, remains unverified against the DNA. TRBV21-1 counts as a pseudogene. CDR3 length: 17 residues. The CDR3 loop is CASSKCIQADSNQPQHF. The DNA of the CDR3 is TGTGCCAGCAGCAAATGTATACAGGCCGATAGCAATCAGCCCCAGCATTTT.